A single sample gave rise to the 32 T cell receptor beta chains below, sequenced in a study of blood T cell repertoires in COVID-19. The table came from immunoSEQ multiplex PCR; TCRdb's copy has only in-frame clones and leaves some out. The sample records hundreds of thousands of clones, 80% to 90% being singletons. The source material was peripheral blood. All receptors derive from a woman under 40 with COVID-19, enrolled during active disease.

V usage is TRBV6-2 or TRBV6-3 and J usage is TRBJ1-5, with D possibly being TRBD1 (5 bases). The CDR3 has 16 residues. V lost 0 bases and J 7 bases, leaving 16 bases between the germline ends. Per germline, CDR1 MNHEY and CDR2 SVGEGT. CDR3 bases: TGTGCCAGCAGTTACTCGGGCAGGGTATGGGGACAGCCCCAGCATTTT. It is translated as CASSYSGRVWGQPQHF.

The V and J genes are TRBV7-9 and TRBJ1-2; no firm D call. The CDR3 has 14 residues. CDR1 is SEHNR, CDR2 FQNEAQ, per germline (reference sequence). V was trimmed by 1 base and J by 0 bases, leaving 6 bases between them. The CDR3 loop reads CASSLGGSNYGYTF. CDR3 nucleotide sequence: TGTGCCAGCAGCTTAGGAGGGTCTAACTATGGCTACACCTTC.

CDR3 nucleotides: TGCGCCAGCAGCCAAGAAGGGTTCCGTCCTAGCGGGTCCTACAATGAGCAGTTCTTC. Its protein product is CASSQEGFRPSGSYNEQFF. The chain employs TRBV4-1 and TRBJ2-1, with TRBD2 matching 8 bases. The trim removed 0 bases at V and 1 base at J, leaving 11 bases unmatched. Germline-derived CDR1 and CDR2 are MGHRA and YSYEKL. The CDR3 runs to 19 residues.

The CDR3 protein is CSAADYGDTEAFF. CDR3 nucleotides: TGCAGCGCCGCCGACTACGGGGACACTGAAGCTTTCTTT. The gene calls are TRBV29-1 and TRBJ1-1; D unresolved. Germline lookup yields CDR1 SQVTM and CDR2 ANQGSEA. Trimming stripped 7 bases from V and 3 bases from J, with 15 bases between. CDR3 size: 13 residues.

V is TRBV4-1 and J is TRBJ2-1, with 11 bases identical to TRBD2. The V gene's germline CDR1 is MGHRA and CDR2 YSYEKL. Trimming removed 6 bases from V and 9 bases from J; junction bases left unmatched: 13. This CDR3 is built from 16 residues. CDR3 bases: TGCGCCAGCAGTCCTTCAAGACTAGCGGGAACTGGTGAGCAGTTCTTC. It codes for CASSPSRLAGTGEQFF.

The chain is built from TRBV9 and TRBJ2-1; 8 positions agree with TRBD2. Germline values: CDR1 SGDLS, CDR2 YYNGEE. With V trimmed by 3 bases and J by 0 bases, 8 bases remained unmatched. The CDR3 is 17 residues long. The DNA of the CDR3 is TGTGCCAGCAGCGGGTTAGCGGGACGCCTCTCCTACAATGAGCAGTTCTTC. It yields the protein CASSGLAGRLSYNEQFF.

This clone was detected once. The chain joins TRBV6-1 to TRBJ1-1; possible D gene TRBD1, 5 bases. Germline assignment: CDR1 MNHNS and CDR2 SASEGT. The CDR3 is 14 residues long. The V gene lost 0 bases and the J gene lost 5 bases, with 10 bases spanning the gap. CDR3 residues: CASSEAGVGTEAFF. The CDR3 DNA sequence: TGTGCCAGCAGTGAAGCAGGGGTAGGGACTGAAGCTTTCTTT.

The CDR3: CASSLDRGDNEQFF. Written as DNA, the CDR3 is TGTGCCAGCAGTTTGGACAGGGGGGACAATGAGCAGTTCTTC. This chain uses TRBV27 with TRBJ2-1, with 10 bases fitting TRBD1. Unmatched junction bases numbered 1, after V lost 3 bases and J lost 5 bases. The CDR3 is 14 amino acids. Germline CDR1 reads MNHEY; CDR2 reads SMNVEV (reference sequence).

The chain couples TRBV29-1 to TRBJ2-7; tentative D call: TRBD1 (6 bases). CDR1 and CDR2 from the germline V gene are SQVTM and ANQGSEA. The V end was cut by 5 bases, the J end by 3 bases, with 20 bases between. The CDR3 is 15 amino acids. This chain's CDR3 is CSVTDRSGQVYEQYF. CDR3 in DNA: TGCAGCGTTACTGACCGTTCGGGACAAGTCTACGAGCAGTACTTC.

V and J are TRBV5-5 and TRBJ1-4, with 9 bases lining up with TRBD1. Trimming at V came to 0 bases and at J to 7 bases, leaving 1 base not matched to a gene. The germline gives CDR1 SGHKS, CDR2 YYEKEE (reference sequence). The CDR3 extends over 14 amino acids. CDR3 residues: CASSLDRGPEKLFF. The DNA of the CDR3 is TGTGCCAGCAGCTTGGACAGGGGGCCTGAAAAACTGTTTTTT.

The CDR3 here is CASSDDKDRLNEKLFF. CDR3 nucleotide sequence: TGTGCCAGCAGCGATGATAAGGACAGATTAAATGAAAAACTGTTTTTT. The chain uses TRBV7-2 and TRBJ1-4; possibly TRBD1 for D (6 bases). In germline, CDR1 is SGHTA, CDR2 FQGNSA. This CDR3 contains 16 residues. Trimming cost V 5 bases and J 5 bases, with 18 bases left between them.

The V and J genes are TRBV4-3 and TRBJ2-3; the D gene is possibly TRBD2 (6 bases). Germline V lookup: CDR1 LGHNA, CDR2 YSLEER. The V and J ends lost 1 base and 6 bases respectively, with 14 bases between them. CDR3 length: 15 residues. The CDR3 spells CASSQAGLASDTQYF. CDR3 sequence (DNA): TGCGCCAGCAGCCAAGCCGGTCTAGCGTCGGATACGCAGTATTTT.

The chain has TRBV30 and TRBJ1-6; tentatively, D is TRBD1 (5 bases). CDR1 is GTSNPN, CDR2 SVGIG, per germline (reference sequence). Trimming stripped 3 bases from V and 9 bases from J, with 15 bases between. The CDR3 extends over 14 amino acids. CDR3 nucleotide sequence: TGTGCCTGGAGGGGACTTGGTATGGTTTCACCCCTCCACTTT. This encodes CAWRGLGMVSPLHF.

The chain carries TRBV7-6 and TRBJ1-4; a weak D match, TRBD1 (6 bases). V lost 5 bases to trimming and J lost 8 bases, with 15 bases between them. The CDR3 runs 14 residues. Germline V gives CDR1 SGHVS, CDR2 FNYEAQ. In DNA form, the CDR3 reads TGTGCCAGCAGCCAGACAGGTCGGTTCGAAAAACTGTTTTTT. Protein: CASSQTGRFEKLFF.

The J gene is TRBJ2-1, the V gene TRBV7-9; 9 bases match TRBD2. The CDR3 has 16 amino acids. The trim removed 3 bases at V and 7 bases at J, leaving 10 bases unmatched. CDR1 and CDR2 from the germline V gene are SEHNR and FQNEAQ (reference sequence). CDR3 nucleotides: TGTGCCAGCAGCTTTGCGGGAGGGTCCCGAGGGAATGAGCAGTTCTTC. This codes for CASSFAGGSRGNEQFF. The entire variable domain, with the rest obtained from reference TRBV7-9 and TRBJ2-1, is as follows: DTGVSQNPRHKITKRGQNVTFRCDPISEHNRLYWYRQTLGQGPEFLTYFQNEAQLEKSRLLSDRFSAERPKGSFSTLEIQRTEQGDSAMYLCASSFAGGSRGNEQFFGPGTRLTVL.

This chain connects TRBV7-9 to TRBJ1-2; no firm D call. Trimming stripped 4 bases from V and 6 bases from J, with 12 bases between. The length of the CDR3 is 13 residues. Germline CDR1 SEHNR, CDR2 FQNEAQ (reference sequence). CDR3 bases: TGTGCCAGCAGCTCCCGTTTAACGGATGGCTACACCTTC. Residues: CASSSRLTDGYTF.

This chain links TRBV4-1 with TRBJ2-1, with 12 positions matching TRBD2. This CDR3 spans 14 amino acids. The ends lost 4 bases at V and 7 bases at J; junction bases unmatched: 2. Germline V CDR1 and CDR2: MGHRA, YSYEKL. The CDR3 spells CASSRGLAGNEQFF. The CDR3, as DNA: TGCGCCAGCAGCCGAGGACTAGCGGGAAATGAGCAGTTCTTC.

The gene calls are TRBV9 and TRBJ1-1; no firm D call. The CDR3 is made up of 14 amino acids. The germline CDR1 and CDR2 sequences are SGDLS and YYNGEE. The germline V and J ends were trimmed by 2 bases and 2 bases, with 10 bases remaining between them. CDR3 sequence (DNA): TGTGCCAGCAGCGTGGGCATGGCCAACACTGAAGCTTTCTTT. Its protein is CASSVGMANTEAFF.

As concerns this clone: It is unclear where the CDR3 begins or ends on the DNA, so no DNA is shown, and the CDR3 is as TCRdb lists it. V usage is TRBV21-1 and J usage is TRBJ2-7; TRBD1 is taken as the D call from the table, unchecked against the DNA. TRBV21-1 is deemed a pseudogene. The length of the CDR3 is 18 amino acids, counting both ends. This CDR3 is CASSKVGQGATNSYEQYV.

The chain couples TRBV10-3 to TRBJ2-2; 7 bases are a match to TRBD2. This CDR3 is built from 17 residues. V shed 0 bases and J 4 bases; nucleotides not matched to a gene: 8. CDR1 and CDR2 (germline): ENHRY, SYGVKD. For the CDR3, the DNA is TGTGCCATCAGTGAGTCCGGGGCGGCTAGCGGCACCGGGGAGCTGTTTTTT. Translation: CAISESGAASGTGELFF.

This clone was counted only a few times. V gene TRBV10-2 combines with J gene TRBJ1-4; no definite D call. CDR1 and CDR2 from the germline V gene are WSHSY and SAAADI. V was shortened by 3 bases and J by 10 bases, with 6 bases between the two germline ends. The CDR3 covers 11 residues. The CDR3 DNA reads as TGCGCCAGCAGTGAACGAGGAAAACTGTTTTTT. Translation gives CASSERGKLFF.

This clone showed up just once. The chain has TRBV27 and TRBJ2-1, with 9 positions matching TRBD1. CDR1 and CDR2 (germline): MNHEY, SMNVEV (reference sequence). V lost 7 bases to trimming and J lost 8 bases; unmatched junction nucleotides: 12. This CDR3 has 15 amino acids. CDR3 sequence (DNA): TGTGCCAGCACCCCCCAATGGGACAGGGATGATGAGCAGTTCTTC. This gives the protein CASTPQWDRDDEQFF.

V is TRBV7-9 and J is TRBJ1-1, with 8 bases fitting TRBD1. This CDR3 spans 16 amino acids. Germline V gives CDR1 SEHNR, CDR2 FQNEAQ (reference sequence). Trimming cost V 2 bases and J 5 bases; bases outside gene matches: 10. This chain's CDR3 is CASSLPRRTGRTEAFF. Here the CDR3 DNA reads TGTGCCAGCAGCTTACCAAGAAGGACAGGGAGAACTGAAGCTTTCTTT.

This chain joins TRBV5-1 and TRBJ2-5; 9 bases agree with TRBD2. Trimming removed 4 bases from V and 3 bases from J; junction bases left unmatched: 7. Looked up from germline, CDR1 is SGHRS and CDR2 is YFSETQ. The CDR3 has 15 amino acids. The CDR3 DNA reads TGCGCCAGCAGCGCTCTAGCGGGACGGAAAGAGACCCAGTACTTC. Translation: CASSALAGRKETQYF.

This rearrangement joins TRBV5-1 to TRBJ1-5; D may be TRBD1 (5 bases). Looked up from germline, CDR1 is SGHRS and CDR2 is YFSETQ. Trimming pared 3 bases from V and 6 bases from J, leaving 13 bases between. CDR3 size: 14 residues. CDR3 protein: CASSYDGRGQPQHF. Written as DNA, the CDR3 is TGCGCCAGCAGCTACGACGGTAGGGGTCAGCCCCAGCATTTT.

J is TRBJ2-1 and V is TRBV11-2; TRBD2 matches at 7 bases. Germline V lookup: CDR1 SGHAT, CDR2 FQNNGV. The ends lost 4 bases at V and 5 bases at J; junction bases unmatched: 2. This CDR3 is built from 13 residues. CDR3 DNA sequence: TGTGCCAGCAGCTCCGGGACTAACAATGAGCAGTTCTTC. Amino acid sequence: CASSSGTNNEQFF.

This chain joins TRBV27 and TRBJ2-7, with D perhaps TRBD1 (5 bases). There are 16 residues in the CDR3. Germline V lookup: CDR1 MNHEY, CDR2 SMNVEV (reference sequence). Trimming shortened V by 2 bases and J by 0 bases, and 14 bases separated the two germline ends. The CDR3 loop is CASSLRAQGSSYEQYF. DNA of the CDR3: TGTGCCAGCAGTTTAAGGGCCCAGGGCTCCTCCTACGAGCAGTACTTC.

A word on this clone: The same CDR3 is also encoded by other DNA sequences in this sample. This rearrangement joins TRBV3-1 (or the pseudogene TRBV3-2) to TRBJ2-5; a weak D match, TRBD2 (5 bases). V was cut by 1 base and J by 1 base, with 7 bases left in between. CDR1 is LGHDT, CDR2 YNNKEL, per germline (reference sequence). The CDR3 spans 14 residues. CDR3 DNA: TGTGCCAGCAGCCAAGGACTAATCCAAGAGACCCAGTACTTC. It specifies CASSQGLIQETQYF.

The V call is TRBV5-5, the J call TRBJ2-7, with 11 bases matching TRBD1. This CDR3 contains 16 residues. V lost 2 bases and J lost 5; bases outside the gene matches: 9. CDR1 is SGHKS and CDR2 is YYEKEE in the germline V gene (reference sequence). The DNA for the CDR3 is TGTGCCAGCAGCTTACGGACAGGGGGCGAACTTAACGAGCAGTACTTC. It yields the protein CASSLRTGGELNEQYF. Full variable domain (outside the CDR3, taken from reference TRBV5-5 and TRBJ2-7): DAGVTQSPTHLIKTRGQQVTLRCSPISGHKSVSWYQQVLGQGPQFIFQYYEKEERGRGNFPDRFSARQFPNYSSELNVNALLLGDSALYLCASSLRTGGELNEQYFGPGTRLTVT.

The rearrangement joins TRBV28 to TRBJ1-2; D might be TRBD1 (5 bases). This CDR3 region has 14 residues. Germline V gene sequence: CDR1 MDHEN, CDR2 SYDVKM. V lost 8 bases, J lost 7 bases, and 20 bases lay in between. CDR3 nucleotides: TGTGCCAGCGGATCTGGGCAGGGTTGGGGTGGCTACACCTTC. Translated: CASGSGQGWGGYTF.

The chain has TRBV2 and TRBJ2-2; D is unresolved. V gave up 7 bases and J gave up 0 bases, with 21 bases separating them. The CDR3 is 18 residues long. Per the germline V gene, CDR1 is SNHLY and CDR2 is FYNNEI. The CDR3 loop is CASTPTRGIGPNTGELFF. The DNA for the CDR3 is TGTGCCAGCACCCCGACCAGAGGTATCGGCCCGAACACCGGGGAGCTGTTTTTT.

About this clone itself: Other DNA sequences of this sample code for an identical CDR3. The chain has TRBV5-8 and TRBJ2-1; D perhaps matches TRBD2 (6 bases). Per the germline V gene, CDR1 is SGHTS and CDR2 is YDEGEE. Trimming took 1 base from V and 1 from J, leaving 9 bases between them. The CDR3 is 15 amino acids. In DNA form, the CDR3 reads TGTGCCAGCAGCTTGAGTGGGGGGTCCTACAATGAGCAGTTCTTC. Its translation is CASSLSGGSYNEQFF.